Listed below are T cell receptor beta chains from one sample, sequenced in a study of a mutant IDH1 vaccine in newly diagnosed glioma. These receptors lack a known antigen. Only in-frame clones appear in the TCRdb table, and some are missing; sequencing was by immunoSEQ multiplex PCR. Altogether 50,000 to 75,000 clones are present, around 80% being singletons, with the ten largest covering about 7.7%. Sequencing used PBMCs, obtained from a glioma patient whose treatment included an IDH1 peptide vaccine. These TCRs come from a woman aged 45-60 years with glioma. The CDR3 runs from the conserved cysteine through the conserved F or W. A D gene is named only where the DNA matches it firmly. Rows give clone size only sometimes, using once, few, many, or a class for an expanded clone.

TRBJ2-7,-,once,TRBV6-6,CASSYPDSTYEQYF,TGTGCCAGCAGTTATCCCGACAGCACCTACGAGCAGTACTTC
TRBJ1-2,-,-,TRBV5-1,CASSLELTPGGYTF,TGCGCCAGCAGCTTGGAACTAACCCCGGGAGGCTACACCTTC
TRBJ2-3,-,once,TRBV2,CASSDNNYGGKADTQYF,TGTGCCAGCAGTGACAACAATTACGGGGGCAAGGCAGATACGCAGTATTTT
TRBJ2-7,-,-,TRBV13,CASSTGQSDQYF,TGTGCCAGCAGCACGGGACAATCGGACCAGTACTTC
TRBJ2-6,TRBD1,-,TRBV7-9,CASSLSGTGFGGANVLTF,TGTGCCAGCAGCTTATCCGGGACAGGGTTTGGAGGGGCCAACGTCCTGACTTTC
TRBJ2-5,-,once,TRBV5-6,CASSPYTAKETQYF,TGTGCCAGCAGCCCCTATACAGCAAAAGAGACCCAGTACTTC
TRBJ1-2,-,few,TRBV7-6,CASSQQGGGYGYTF,TGTGCCAGCAGCCAACAGGGTGGGGGTTATGGCTACACCTTC
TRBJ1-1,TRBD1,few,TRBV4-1,CASSHGTAVGVEAFF,TGCGCCAGCAGCCATGGGACAGCCGTGGGGGTTGAAGCTTTCTTT
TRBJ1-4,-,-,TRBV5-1,CASSPDSREKLFF,TGCGCCAGCAGCCCGGACAGCAGGGAAAAACTGTTTTTT
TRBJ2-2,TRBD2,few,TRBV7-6,CASSLAGAGELFF,TGTGCCAGCAGCCTAGCGGGGGCCGGGGAGCTGTTTTTT
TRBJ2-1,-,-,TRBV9,CASSVRGDDYNEQFF,TGTGCCAGCAGCGTACGTGGGGATGACTACAATGAGCAGTTCTTC
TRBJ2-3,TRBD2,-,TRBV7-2,CASSSRGLGRLDTQYF,TGTGCCAGCAGCTCTCGGGGACTAGGCAGGTTAGATACGCAGTATTTT
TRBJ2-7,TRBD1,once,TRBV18,CASSPLQGLTYEQYF,TGTGCCAGCTCACCGTTACAGGGGCTCACCTACGAGCAGTACTTC
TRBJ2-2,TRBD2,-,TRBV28,CASSYLAGARDTGELFF,TGTGCCAGCAGTTATCTAGCGGGGGCCAGGGACACCGGGGAGCTGTTTTTT
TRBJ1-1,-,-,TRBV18,CASCREVVFAEAFF,TGTGCCAGCTGCCGGGAGGTCGTGTTCGCTGAAGCTTTCTTT
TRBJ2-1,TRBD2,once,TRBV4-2,CASSQDLYLSGGAYNEQFF,TGTGCCAGCAGCCAAGATCTTTACTTGAGCGGGGGGGCCTACAATGAGCAGTTCTTC
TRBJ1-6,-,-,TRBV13,CASSFWVVGSPLHF,TGTGCCAGCAGCTTTTGGGTTGTTGGGTCACCCCTCCACTTT
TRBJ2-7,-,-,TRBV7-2,CASSFDYSPYYEQYF,TGTGCCAGCAGCTTTGACTATAGCCCATATTACGAGCAGTACTTC
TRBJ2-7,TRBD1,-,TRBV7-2,CASSFGTGNYEQYF,TGTGCCAGCAGCTTCGGGACAGGTAACTACGAGCAGTACTTC
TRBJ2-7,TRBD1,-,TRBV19,CASSLRDSTYEQYF,TGTGCCAGTAGTCTCCGGGACAGCACCTACGAGCAGTACTTC
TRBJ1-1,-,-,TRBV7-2,CASSLSFGSGGGTEAFF,TGTGCCAGCAGCTTGAGCTTTGGTTCCGGGGGGGGCACTGAAGCTTTCTTT
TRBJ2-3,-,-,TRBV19,CASGSRAGTDTQYF,TGTGCCAGTGGTAGTCGCGCGGGCACAGATACGCAGTATTTT
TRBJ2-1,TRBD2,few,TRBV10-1,CASSESRPSGVNEQFF,TGCGCCAGCAGTGAGTCTCGGCCTAGCGGGGTCAATGAGCAGTTCTTC
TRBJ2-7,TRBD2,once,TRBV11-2,CASSKTSGGNYEQYF,TGTGCCAGCAGCAAAACTAGCGGGGGAAACTACGAGCAGTACTTC
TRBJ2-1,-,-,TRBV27,CASSTGGGTYNEQFF,TGTGCCAGCAGCACAGGGGGAGGGACCTACAATGAGCAGTTCTTC
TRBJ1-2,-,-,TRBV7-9,CASSWGMEWGGYTF,TGTGCCAGCAGCTGGGGTATGGAGTGGGGTGGCTACACCTTC
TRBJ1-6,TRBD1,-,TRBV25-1,CASSPGTASSYNSPLHF,TGTGCCAGCAGCCCCGGGACAGCAAGCTCCTATAATTCACCCCTCCACTTT
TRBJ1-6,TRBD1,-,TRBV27,CASSFLGGQGVSNSPLHF,TGTGCCAGCAGTTTCCTCGGAGGGCAGGGGGTTTCTAATTCACCCCTCCACTTT
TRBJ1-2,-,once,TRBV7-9,CASSPIPEGRNGYTF,TGTGCCAGCAGCCCCATTCCCGAGGGAAGGAATGGCTACACCTTC
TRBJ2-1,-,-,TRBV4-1,CASSLEGGREQFF,TGCGCCAGCAGCCTCGAAGGGGGTCGGGAGCAGTTCTTC
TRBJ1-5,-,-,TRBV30,CAWSTGRESNQPQHF,TGTGCCTGGAGCACAGGGAGGGAAAGCAATCAGCCCCAGCATTTT
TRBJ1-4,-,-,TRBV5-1,CASSPSGNEKLFF,TGCGCCAGCAGCCCCTCTGGTAATGAAAAACTGTTTTTT
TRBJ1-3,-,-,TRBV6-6,CASSYSGQGSGNTIYF,TGTGCCAGCAGTTACTCAGGGCAGGGCTCTGGAAACACCATATATTTT
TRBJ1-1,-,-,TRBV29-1,CSVDSNRALGAEAFF,TGCAGCGTTGACTCCAACAGGGCTTTAGGCGCTGAAGCTTTCTTT
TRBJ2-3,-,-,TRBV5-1,CASSLGDTQYF,TGCGCCAGCAGCTTAGGAGATACGCAGTATTTT
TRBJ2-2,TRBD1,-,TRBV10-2,CASEGQMNTGELFF,TGCGCCAGCGAGGGACAGATGAACACCGGGGAGCTGTTTTTT
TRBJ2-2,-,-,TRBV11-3,CASSRDFTGELFF,TGTGCCAGCAGCCGGGACTTTACCGGGGAGCTGTTTTTT
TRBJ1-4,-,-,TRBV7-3,CASSLTEGSSTNEKLFF,TGTGCCAGCAGCTTAACTGAAGGGAGCTCAACTAATGAAAAACTGTTTTTT
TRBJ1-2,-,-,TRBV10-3,CAISEGGGGYTF,TGTGCCATCAGTGAGGGGGGTGGCGGCTACACCTTC
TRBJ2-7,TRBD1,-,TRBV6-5,CASSLQGVGEQYF,TGTGCCAGCAGTCTACAGGGGGTTGGCGAGCAGTACTTC
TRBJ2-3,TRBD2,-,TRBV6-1,CASGRGRGNTDTQYF,TGTGCCAGCGGGAGGGGCCGGGGAAACACAGATACGCAGTATTTT
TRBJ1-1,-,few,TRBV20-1,CSANPEEAFF,TGCAGTGCAAACCCAGAAGAGGCTTTCTTT
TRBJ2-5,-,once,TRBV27,CASSLSVPGRETQYF,TGTGCCAGCAGTTTATCCGTTCCGGGTCGCGAGACCCAGTACTTC
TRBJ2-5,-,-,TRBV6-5,CASSYSSGSEETQYF,TGTGCCAGCAGTTACTCATCCGGGTCCGAAGAGACCCAGTACTTC
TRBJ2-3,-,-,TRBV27,CASSWTGGTDTQYF,TGTGCCAGCAGTTGGACCGGGGGCACAGATACGCAGTATTTT
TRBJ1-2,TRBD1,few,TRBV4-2,CASSQPQGAAGYTF,TGTGCCAGCAGCCAACCACAGGGGGCGGCCGGCTACACCTTC
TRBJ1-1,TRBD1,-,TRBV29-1,CSVAQGAEAFF,TGCAGCGTAGCACAGGGGGCTGAAGCTTTCTTT
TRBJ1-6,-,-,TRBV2,CASSEVPGGISPLHF,TGTGCCAGCAGTGAAGTCCCAGGCGGGATTTCACCCCTCCACTTT
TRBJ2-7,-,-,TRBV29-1,CSGTVGFSSYEQYF,TGCAGCGGTACTGTTGGCTTTAGCTCCTACGAGCAGTACTTC
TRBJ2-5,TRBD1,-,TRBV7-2,CASSPQTGGGETQYF,TGTGCCAGCAGCCCACAGACAGGGGGTGGAGAGACCCAGTACTTC
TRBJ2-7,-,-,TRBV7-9,CASSPQQGGEQYF,TGTGCCAGCAGCCCCCAACAGGGCGGGGAGCAGTACTTC
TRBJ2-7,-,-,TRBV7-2,CASSQRGSAYRPYEQYF,TGTGCCAGCAGCCAAAGGGGGTCGGCATATCGTCCCTACGAGCAGTACTTC
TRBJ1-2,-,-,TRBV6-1,CASRERGETRGYTF,TGTGCCAGCAGAGAAAGGGGCGAAACGCGCGGCTACACCTTC
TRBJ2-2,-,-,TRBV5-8,CASSLGGANTGELFF,TGTGCCAGCAGCTTGGGGGGCGCGAACACCGGGGAGCTGTTTTTT
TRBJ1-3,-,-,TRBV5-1,CASSDSGSPTHGNTIYF,TGCGCCAGCAGCGACTCGGGTTCTCCAACTCATGGAAACACCATATATTTT